The source of this T cell receptor beta chain is a study of T-cell reconstitution after alpha-beta-depleted transplantation in children. The CDR3 covers 10 residues. Trimming stripped 4 bases from V and 7 bases from J, with 4 bases between. Germline V gives CDR1 MNHNS, CDR2 SASEGT. Study results and caveats: The study traced high day-60 TCRbeta diversity in some patients to surviving recipient T cells and thymic progenitors. After transplant, at about two months, alpha-beta T cells were reportedly derived from several hundred expanded graft clones. Newly generated T cells supplied most T-cell counts and diversity one year post-transplant.

A TCRbeta library incorporating unique molecular identifiers was prepared. TCRdb reprocessed the PCR reads with MiXCR, giving one entry per CDR3 protein. Of fewer than 750,000 distinct CDR3 sequences in the sample, more than 20% were seen once. This clonotype was detected many times. Its antigen is unknown. The gene calls are TRBV6-1 and TRBJ2-5, with D unclear. This TCR derives from a boy under three years old who had a stem cell transplant for acute myeloid leukemia, so the T cells may come from the graft donor. The sequenced sample was PBMCs, mostly from graft donor cells, obtained 360 days after TCRalphabeta/CD19-depleted stem cell transplant. CDR3 sequence (DNA): TGTGCCAGCAGTGCCGGGACCCAGTACTTC. The encoded protein is CASSAGTQYF.